Reported below is one TCR beta chain. This sample was included in a study of T-cell memory formation after mild COVID-19. TCRdb ran MiXCR on the 5' RACE reads and lists one entry per CDR3 protein. The data contain some 250,000 distinct CDR3 sequences, 18% of them singletons. Germline V gene sequence: CDR1 LGHNA, CDR2 YSLEER. This CDR3 has 14 amino acids. Trimming left V 0 bases short and J 3 bases short, with 5 bases between. The TCR originated in a man aged 18 to 35 who had mild COVID-19 (a few samples of this study predate the infection). Cell type and time point are not known. This sequence joins TRBV4-3 and TRBJ2-2; D not resolved. The sequencing input was PBMCs or a T cell subset sorted from them (not recorded which). CDR3 nucleotides: TGCGCCAGCAGCCAAGATCATGACACCGGGGAGCTGTTTTTT. It specifies CASSQDHDTGELFF.